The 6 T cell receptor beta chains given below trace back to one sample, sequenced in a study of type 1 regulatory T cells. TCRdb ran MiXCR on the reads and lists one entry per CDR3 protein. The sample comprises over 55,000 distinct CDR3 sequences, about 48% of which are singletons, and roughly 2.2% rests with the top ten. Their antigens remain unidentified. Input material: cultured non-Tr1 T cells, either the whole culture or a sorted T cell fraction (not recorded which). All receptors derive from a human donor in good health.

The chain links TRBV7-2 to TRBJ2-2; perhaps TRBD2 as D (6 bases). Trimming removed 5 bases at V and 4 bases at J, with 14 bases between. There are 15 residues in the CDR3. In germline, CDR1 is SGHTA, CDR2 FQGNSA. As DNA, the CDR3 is TGTGCCAGCAGCCAAATGGGGACTCGCACCGGGGAGCTGTTTTTT. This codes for CASSQMGTRTGELFF.

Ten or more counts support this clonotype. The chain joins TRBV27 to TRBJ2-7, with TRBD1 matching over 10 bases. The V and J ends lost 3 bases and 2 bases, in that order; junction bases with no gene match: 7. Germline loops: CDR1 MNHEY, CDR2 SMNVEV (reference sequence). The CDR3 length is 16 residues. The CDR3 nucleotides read TGTGCCAGCAGTTTTTACCCCGGGACAGGGGCCTACGAGCAGTACTTC. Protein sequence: CASSFYPGTGAYEQYF.

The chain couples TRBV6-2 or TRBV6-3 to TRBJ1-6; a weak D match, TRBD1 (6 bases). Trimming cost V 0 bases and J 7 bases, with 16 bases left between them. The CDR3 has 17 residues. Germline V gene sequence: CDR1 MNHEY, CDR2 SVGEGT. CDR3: CASSYSLGDQGNSPLHF. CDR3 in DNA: TGTGCCAGCAGTTACTCCCTCGGCGATCAGGGGAATTCACCCCTCCACTTT.

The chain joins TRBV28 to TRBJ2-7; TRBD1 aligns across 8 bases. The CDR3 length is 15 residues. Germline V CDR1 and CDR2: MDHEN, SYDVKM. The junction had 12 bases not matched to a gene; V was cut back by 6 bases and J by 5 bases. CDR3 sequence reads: CASRPLTGVEDEQYF. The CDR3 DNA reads TGTGCCAGCAGACCTCTGACAGGGGTAGAGGACGAGCAGTACTTC.

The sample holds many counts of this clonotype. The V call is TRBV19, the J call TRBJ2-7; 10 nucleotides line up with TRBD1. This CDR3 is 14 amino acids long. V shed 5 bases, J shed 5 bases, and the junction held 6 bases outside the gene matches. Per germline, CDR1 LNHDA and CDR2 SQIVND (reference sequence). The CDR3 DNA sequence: TGTGCCAGTAGTCACCGGGACAGGGGTCACGAGCAGTACTTC. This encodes CASSHRDRGHEQYF.

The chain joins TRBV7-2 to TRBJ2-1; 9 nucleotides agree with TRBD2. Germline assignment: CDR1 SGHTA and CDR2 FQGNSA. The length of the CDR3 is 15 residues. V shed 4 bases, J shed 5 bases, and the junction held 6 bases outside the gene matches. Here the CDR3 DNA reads TGTGCCAGCAGCTCCTCGGGACTAGCTAACAATGAGCAGTTCTTC. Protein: CASSSSGLANNEQFF. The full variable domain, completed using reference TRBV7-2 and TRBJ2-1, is GAGVSQSPSNKVTEKGKDVELRCDPISGHTALYWYRQSLGQGLEFLIYFQGNSAPDKSGLPSDRFSAERTGGSVSTLTIQRTQQEDSAVYLCASSSSGLANNEQFFGPGTRLTVL.